This TCR beta chain was observed in a study of cytomegalovirus exposure and HLA in healthy donors. Use of 60 Vbeta and 13 Jbeta primers characterized the PCR. This table comes from immunoSEQ multiplex PCR, and its TCRdb copy is limited to in-frame clones, with some not included. Found here are 110,000 to 150,000 clones, 70% to 85% of them singletons; the top ten hold roughly 10%. The germline V gene has CDR1 ENHRY and CDR2 SYGVKD. CDR3 length: 14 residues. J gave up 4 bases and V 6 bases, and 5 bases lay outside the gene matches. The rearrangement uses TRBV10-3 and TRBJ2-3; 9 nucleotides agree with TRBD1. The TCR comes from a woman aged 55-70 years in good health and CMV-seropositive. Sample: PBMCs. The CDR3 DNA reads TGTGCCATCAGGACCGGGACAGGGCCAGATACGCAGTATTTT. This translates into CAIRTGTGPDTQYF.